This note documents a single TCR beta chain sequence. Different DNA sequences within this sample yield the same CDR3. V lost 8 bases, J lost 1 base, and 17 bases lay in between. The length of the CDR3 is 15 residues. Germline loops: CDR1 MDHEN, CDR2 SYDVKM. Only in-frame clones appear in the TCRdb table, and some are missing; sequencing was by immunoSEQ multiplex PCR. The data show tens of thousands of clones, roughly nine tenths seen once. The source of the sample is a study of OX40 agonist ivuxolimab in advanced cancers. Overall study context: An agonistic anti-OX40 (CD134) antibody, ivuxolimab, was used to treat the patients. Every 2 weeks, patients got intravenous ivuxolimab at one of six dose levels (0.01-10 mg/kg). Partial responses occurred in three patients (one hepatocellular carcinoma, two cutaneous melanoma).

This TCR was recovered from an adult with an advanced solid tumor such as melanoma, head and neck, liver or kidney cancer. The gene calls are TRBV28 and TRBJ1-1; a possible D gene is TRBD1 (5 bases). The sequencing used CD4+ or CD8+ T cells sorted from blood, collected in a trial of the OX40 agonist ivuxolimab. In nucleotides, the CDR3 is TGTGCCAGCCACTCTCCCGGGGGGAAGAACACTGAAGCTTTCTTT. Encoded protein: CASHSPGGKNTEAFF.